This T cell receptor beta chain is drawn from a study of blood T cell repertoires in COVID-19. Study-wide background: Acute and convalescent COVID-19 samples came from the United States, Italy and Spain. T cells, B-cell-depleted T cells, or PBMCs supplied cDNA or gDNA.

In the authors' methods: Reference gene primer amplification gave nucleated cell count estimates. Here immunoSEQ multiplex PCR was the method, and the copy in TCRdb shows in-frame clones only, minus some. The DNA was the basis for D and trimming; V, J and clone size are from that table. Counted here are about 200,000 clones, about 88% occurring once; the ten biggest clones make up around 5.2%. Germline V gene sequence: CDR1 SGHAT, CDR2 FQNNGV. V lost 3 bases, J lost 5 bases, and 4 bases lay in between. This CDR3 is 11 amino acids long. Worth noting for this clone: Additional DNA sequences in this sample encode the identical CDR3.

This TCR derives from a woman older than 75 with acute or convalescent COVID-19. This chain uses TRBV11-2 with TRBJ1-1; D not certain. Sequencing was carried out using peripheral blood. Written as DNA, the CDR3 is TGTGCCAGCAGCTTGGCTACTGAAGCTTTCTTT. The encoded protein is CASSLATEAFF.